This TCR beta chain comes out of a study of radiotherapy plus CTLA-4 blockade in lung cancer. At the level of the study: Disease control was seen in about 30% of patients, objective responses in approximately 19%.

Profiled with immunoSEQ multiplex PCR; TCRdb holds only in-frame clones, not every one. The sample has 83,000 or so clones, around 83% seen once. Germline V CDR1 and CDR2: SEHNR, FQNEAQ (reference sequence). The CDR3 covers 16 residues. With V trimmed by 5 bases and J by 3 bases, 13 bases remained unmatched. Participants had chemo-refractory metastatic non-small-cell lung cancer and were treated with focal radiation plus ipilimumab CTLA-4 blockade. Sequencing used peripheral blood, obtained from a patient treated with radiotherapy plus ipilimumab. This chain uses TRBV7-9 with TRBJ2-7; TRBD1 agrees at 7 bases. This clonotype was obtained from a human donor with non-small cell lung cancer who had stable disease on radiotherapy plus ipilimumab. The CDR3 DNA follows: TGTGCCAGCAGCCCGCCTACCGTGACAGGGCGCTACGAGCAGTACTTC. It specifies CASSPPTVTGRYEQYF.